Detailed here is one T cell receptor beta chain. CDR1 is SGHNT, CDR2 YENEEA, per germline. V gave up 5 bases and J gave up 6 bases, with 13 bases separating them. The CDR3 runs 13 residues. The source of the sample is a study of blood T cell repertoires in COVID-19. In the study overall: The United States, Italy and Spain supplied acute and convalescent COVID-19 samples.

Produced via immunoSEQ multiplex PCR; TCRdb's table is partial and in-frame only. The sample lists some 150,000 clones, approximately 86% occurring once. Material for sequencing was peripheral blood. The TCR was taken from a woman aged 50 to 60 with acute or convalescent COVID-19. The gene calls are TRBV11-3 and TRBJ2-5, with D possibly being TRBD1 (6 bases). The CDR3 sequence: CASSPNRDQTQYF. CDR3 DNA sequence: TGTGCCAGCAGCCCTAACAGGGACCAGACCCAGTACTTC.